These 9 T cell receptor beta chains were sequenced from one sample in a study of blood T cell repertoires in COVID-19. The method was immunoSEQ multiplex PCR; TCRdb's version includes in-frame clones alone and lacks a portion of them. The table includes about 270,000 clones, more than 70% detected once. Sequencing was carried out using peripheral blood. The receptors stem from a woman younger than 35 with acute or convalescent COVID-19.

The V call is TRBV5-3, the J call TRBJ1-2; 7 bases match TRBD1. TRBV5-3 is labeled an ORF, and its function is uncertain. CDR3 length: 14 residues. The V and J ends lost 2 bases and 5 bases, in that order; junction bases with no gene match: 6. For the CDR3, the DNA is TGTGCCAGAAGCTTCGGGACAGTCGTGTATGGCTACACCTTC. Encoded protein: CARSFGTVVYGYTF.

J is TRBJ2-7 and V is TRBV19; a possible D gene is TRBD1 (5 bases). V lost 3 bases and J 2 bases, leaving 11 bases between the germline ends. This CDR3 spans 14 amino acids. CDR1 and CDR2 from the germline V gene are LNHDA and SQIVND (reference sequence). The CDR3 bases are TGTGCCAGTAGTATCTACCAGGGTGCCTACGAGCAGTACTTC. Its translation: CASSIYQGAYEQYF.

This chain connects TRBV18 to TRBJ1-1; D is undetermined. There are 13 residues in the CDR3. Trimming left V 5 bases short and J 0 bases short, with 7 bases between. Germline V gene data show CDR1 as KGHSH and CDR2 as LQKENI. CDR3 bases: TGTGCCAGCTCAACTACCCTGAACACTGAAGCTTTCTTT. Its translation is CASSTTLNTEAFF. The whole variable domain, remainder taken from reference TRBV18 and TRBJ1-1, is NAGVMQNPRHLVRRRGQEARLRCSPMKGHSHVYWYRQLPEEGLKFMVYLQKENIIDESGMPKERFSAEFPKEGPSILRIQQVVRGDSAAYFCASSTTLNTEAFFGQGTRLTVV.

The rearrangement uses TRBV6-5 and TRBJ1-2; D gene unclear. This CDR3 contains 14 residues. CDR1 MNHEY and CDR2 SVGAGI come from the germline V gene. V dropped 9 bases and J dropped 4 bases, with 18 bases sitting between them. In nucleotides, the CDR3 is TGTGCCAGTAGGGAGCCCACGGCGAGCTATGGCTACACCTTC. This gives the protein CASREPTASYGYTF.

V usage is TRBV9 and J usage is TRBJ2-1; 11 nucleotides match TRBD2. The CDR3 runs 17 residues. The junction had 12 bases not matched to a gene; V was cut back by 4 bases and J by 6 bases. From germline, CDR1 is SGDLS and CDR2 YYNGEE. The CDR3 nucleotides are TGTGCCAGCAGCCTCGGACTAGCGGGCAACCTAGTCAATGAGCAGTTCTTC. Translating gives CASSLGLAGNLVNEQFF.

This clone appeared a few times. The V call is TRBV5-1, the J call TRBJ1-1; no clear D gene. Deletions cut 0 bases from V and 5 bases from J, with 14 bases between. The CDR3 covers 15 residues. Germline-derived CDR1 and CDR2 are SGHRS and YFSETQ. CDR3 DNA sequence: TGCGCCAGCAGCTTGGAAGGTGGCGGGGATACTGAAGCTTTCTTT. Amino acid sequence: CASSLEGGGDTEAFF.

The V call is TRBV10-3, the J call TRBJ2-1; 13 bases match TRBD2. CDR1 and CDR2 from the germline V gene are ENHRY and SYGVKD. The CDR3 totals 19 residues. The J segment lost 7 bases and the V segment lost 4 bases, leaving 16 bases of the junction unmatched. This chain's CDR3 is CAISGLAGGGPHGENEQFF. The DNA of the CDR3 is TGTGCCATCAGTGGACTAGCGGGAGGAGGGCCCCATGGTGAGAATGAGCAGTTCTTC.

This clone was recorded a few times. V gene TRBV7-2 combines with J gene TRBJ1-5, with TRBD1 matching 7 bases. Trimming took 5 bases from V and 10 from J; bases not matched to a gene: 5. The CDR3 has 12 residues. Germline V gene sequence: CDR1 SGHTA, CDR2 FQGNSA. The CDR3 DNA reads TGTGCCAGCAGCCTTAACAGGGGTCCCCAGCATTTT. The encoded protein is CASSLNRGPQHF.

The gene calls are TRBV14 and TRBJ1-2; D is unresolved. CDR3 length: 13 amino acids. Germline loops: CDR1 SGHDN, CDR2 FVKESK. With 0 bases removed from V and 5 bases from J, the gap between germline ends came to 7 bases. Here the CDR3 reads CASSQEASYGYTF. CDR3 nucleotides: TGTGCCAGCAGCCAAGAAGCGTCGTATGGCTACACCTTC.